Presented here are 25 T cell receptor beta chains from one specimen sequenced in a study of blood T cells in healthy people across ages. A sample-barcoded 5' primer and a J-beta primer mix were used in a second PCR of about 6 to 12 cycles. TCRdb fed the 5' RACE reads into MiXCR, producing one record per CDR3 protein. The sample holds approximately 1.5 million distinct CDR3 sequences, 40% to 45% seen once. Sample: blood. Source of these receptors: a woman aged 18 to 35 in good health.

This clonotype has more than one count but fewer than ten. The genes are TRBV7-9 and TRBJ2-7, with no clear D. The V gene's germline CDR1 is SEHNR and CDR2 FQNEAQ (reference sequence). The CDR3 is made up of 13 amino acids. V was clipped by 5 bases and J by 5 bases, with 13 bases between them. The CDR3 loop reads CASSINTVDEQYF. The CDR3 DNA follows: TGTGCCAGCAGCATCAATACAGTTGACGAGCAGTACTTC. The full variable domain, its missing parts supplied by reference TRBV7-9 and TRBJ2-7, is DTGVSQNPRHKITKRGQNVTFRCDPISEHNRLYWYRQTLGQGPEFLTYFQNEAQLEKSRLLSDRFSAERPKGSFSTLEIQRTEQGDSAMYLCASSINTVDEQYFGPGTRLTVT.

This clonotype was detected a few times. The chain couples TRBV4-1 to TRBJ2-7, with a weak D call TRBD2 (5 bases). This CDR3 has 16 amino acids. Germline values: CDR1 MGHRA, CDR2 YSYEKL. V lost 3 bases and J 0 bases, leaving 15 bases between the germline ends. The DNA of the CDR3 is TGCGCCAGCAGCCACACTAGACTTAGGAGCTCCTACGAGCAGTACTTC. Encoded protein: CASSHTRLRSSYEQYF.

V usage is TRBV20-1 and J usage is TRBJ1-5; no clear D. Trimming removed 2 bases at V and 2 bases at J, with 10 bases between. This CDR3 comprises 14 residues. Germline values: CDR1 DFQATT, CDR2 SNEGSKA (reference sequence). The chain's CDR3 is CSARTPGGNQPQHF. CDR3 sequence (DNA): TGCAGTGCTAGAACCCCAGGAGGCAATCAGCCCCAGCATTTT.

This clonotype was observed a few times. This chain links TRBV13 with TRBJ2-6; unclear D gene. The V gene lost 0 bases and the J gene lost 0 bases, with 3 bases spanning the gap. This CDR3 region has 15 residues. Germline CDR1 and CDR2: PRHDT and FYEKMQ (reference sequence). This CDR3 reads CASSLGTSGANVLTF. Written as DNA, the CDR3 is TGTGCCAGCAGCTTAGGAACCTCTGGGGCCAACGTCCTGACTTTC.

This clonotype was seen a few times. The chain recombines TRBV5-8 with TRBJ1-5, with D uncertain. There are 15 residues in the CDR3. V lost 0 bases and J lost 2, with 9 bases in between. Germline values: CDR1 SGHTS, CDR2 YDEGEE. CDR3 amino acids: CASSLAGLGNQPQHF. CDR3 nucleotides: TGTGCCAGCAGCTTGGCGGGTTTGGGCAATCAGCCCCAGCATTTT.

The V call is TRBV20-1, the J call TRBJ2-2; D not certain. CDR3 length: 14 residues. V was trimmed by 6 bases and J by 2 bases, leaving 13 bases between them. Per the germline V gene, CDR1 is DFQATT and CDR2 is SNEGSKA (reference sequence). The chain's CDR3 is CSAPRPLNTGELFF. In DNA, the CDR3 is TGCAGTGCACCAAGACCCCTCAACACCGGGGAGCTGTTTTTT.

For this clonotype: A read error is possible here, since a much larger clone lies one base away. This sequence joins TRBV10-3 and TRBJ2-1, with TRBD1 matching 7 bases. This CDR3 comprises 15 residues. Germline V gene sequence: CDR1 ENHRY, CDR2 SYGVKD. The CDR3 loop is CAISEGSGGVNEQVF. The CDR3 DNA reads TGTGCCATCAGTGAAGGGTCAGGGGGAGTCAATGAGCAGGTCTTC.

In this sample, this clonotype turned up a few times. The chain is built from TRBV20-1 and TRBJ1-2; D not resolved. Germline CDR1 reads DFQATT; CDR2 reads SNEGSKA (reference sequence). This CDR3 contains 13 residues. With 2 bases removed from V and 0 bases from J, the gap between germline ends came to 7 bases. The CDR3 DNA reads TGCAGTGCTAGACAGGACTCTAACTATGGCTACACCTTC. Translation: CSARQDSNYGYTF.

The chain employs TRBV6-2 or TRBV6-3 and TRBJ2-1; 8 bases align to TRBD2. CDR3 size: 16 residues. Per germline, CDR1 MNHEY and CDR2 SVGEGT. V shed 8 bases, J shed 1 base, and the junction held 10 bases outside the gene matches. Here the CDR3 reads CASLARGRYSYNEQFF. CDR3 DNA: TGTGCCAGCCTGGCCCGCGGGAGGTATTCCTACAATGAGCAGTTCTTC.

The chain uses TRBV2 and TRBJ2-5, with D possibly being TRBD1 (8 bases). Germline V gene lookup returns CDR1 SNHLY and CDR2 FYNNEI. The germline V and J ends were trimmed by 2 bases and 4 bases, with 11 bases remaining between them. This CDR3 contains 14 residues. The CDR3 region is CASSENRGGETQYF. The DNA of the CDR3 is TGTGCCAGCAGTGAAAACAGGGGGGGAGAGACCCAGTACTTC.

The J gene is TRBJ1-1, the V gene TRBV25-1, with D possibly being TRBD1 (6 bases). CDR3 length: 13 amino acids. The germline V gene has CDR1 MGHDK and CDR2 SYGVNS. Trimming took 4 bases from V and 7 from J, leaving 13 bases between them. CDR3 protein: CASSARGDGEAFF. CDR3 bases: TGTGCCAGCAGTGCCAGGGGTGATGGTGAAGCTTTCTTT.

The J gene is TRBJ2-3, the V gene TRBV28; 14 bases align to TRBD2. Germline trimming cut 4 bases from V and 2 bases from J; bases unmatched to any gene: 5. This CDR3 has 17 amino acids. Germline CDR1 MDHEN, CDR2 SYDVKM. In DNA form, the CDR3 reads TGTGCCAGCAGTTCCGGGACTAGCGGGAGCCCCACAGATACGCAGTATTTT. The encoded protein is CASSSGTSGSPTDTQYF.

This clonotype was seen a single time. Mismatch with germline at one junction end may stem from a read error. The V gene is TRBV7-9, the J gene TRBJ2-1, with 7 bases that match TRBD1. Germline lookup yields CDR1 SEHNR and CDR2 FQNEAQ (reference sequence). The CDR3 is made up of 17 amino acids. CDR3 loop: CTSNPSLWTGAYNEQFF. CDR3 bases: TGTACCAGCAACCCGTCTTTGTGGACAGGCGCCTACAATGAGCAGTTCTTC.

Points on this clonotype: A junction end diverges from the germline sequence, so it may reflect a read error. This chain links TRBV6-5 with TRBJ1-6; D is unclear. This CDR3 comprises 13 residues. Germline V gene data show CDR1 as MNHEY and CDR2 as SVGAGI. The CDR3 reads CASRYSSNSPLHF. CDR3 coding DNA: TGTGCCAGCAGGTACTCCTCTAATTCACCCCTCCACTTT.

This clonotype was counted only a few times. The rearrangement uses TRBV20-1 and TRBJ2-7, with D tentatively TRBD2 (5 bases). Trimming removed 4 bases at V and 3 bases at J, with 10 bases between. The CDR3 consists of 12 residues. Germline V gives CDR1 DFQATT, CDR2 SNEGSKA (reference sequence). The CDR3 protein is CSAIQRHYEQYF. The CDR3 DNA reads TGCAGTGCTATCCAGCGGCACTACGAGCAGTACTTC.

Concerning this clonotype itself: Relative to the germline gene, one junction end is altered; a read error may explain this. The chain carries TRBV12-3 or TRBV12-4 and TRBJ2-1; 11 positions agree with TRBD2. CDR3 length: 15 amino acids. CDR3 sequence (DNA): TGTGCCAGCAGAAAACTAGCGGGGGATTACAATAAGCAGTTCTTC. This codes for CASRKLAGDYNKQFF.

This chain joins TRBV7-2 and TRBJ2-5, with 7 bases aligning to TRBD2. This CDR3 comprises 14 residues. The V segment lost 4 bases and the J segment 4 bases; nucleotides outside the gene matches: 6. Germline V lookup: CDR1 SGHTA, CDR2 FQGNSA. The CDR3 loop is CASSSVLAVETQYF. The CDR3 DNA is TGTGCCAGCAGCTCCGTTCTAGCGGTAGAGACCCAGTACTTC.

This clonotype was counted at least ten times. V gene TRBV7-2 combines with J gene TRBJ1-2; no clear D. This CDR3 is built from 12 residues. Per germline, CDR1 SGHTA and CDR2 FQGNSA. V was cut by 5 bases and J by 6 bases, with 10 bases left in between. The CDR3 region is CASSLRTDGYTF. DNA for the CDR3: TGTGCCAGCAGCCTTAGGACGGATGGCTACACCTTC.

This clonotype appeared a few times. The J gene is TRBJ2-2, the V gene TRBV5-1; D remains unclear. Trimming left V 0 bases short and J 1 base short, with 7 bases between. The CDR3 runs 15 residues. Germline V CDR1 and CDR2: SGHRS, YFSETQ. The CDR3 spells CASSLVRMNTGELFF. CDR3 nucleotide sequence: TGCGCCAGCAGCTTGGTACGGATGAACACCGGGGAGCTGTTTTTT.

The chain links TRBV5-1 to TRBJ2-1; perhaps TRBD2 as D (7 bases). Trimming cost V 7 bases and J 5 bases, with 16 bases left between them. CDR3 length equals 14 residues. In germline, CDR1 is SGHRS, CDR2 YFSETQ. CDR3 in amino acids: CASGLGGANNEQFF. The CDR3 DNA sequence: TGCGCCAGCGGTTTGGGGGGGGCTAACAATGAGCAGTTCTTC.

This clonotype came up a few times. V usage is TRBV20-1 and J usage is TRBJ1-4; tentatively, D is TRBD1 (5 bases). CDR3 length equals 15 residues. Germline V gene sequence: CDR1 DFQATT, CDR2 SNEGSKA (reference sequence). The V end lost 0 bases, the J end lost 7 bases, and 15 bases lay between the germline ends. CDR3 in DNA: TGCAGTGCTAGAGATGGGACCGACCTCCTTGAAAAACTGTTTTTT. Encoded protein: CSARDGTDLLEKLFF.

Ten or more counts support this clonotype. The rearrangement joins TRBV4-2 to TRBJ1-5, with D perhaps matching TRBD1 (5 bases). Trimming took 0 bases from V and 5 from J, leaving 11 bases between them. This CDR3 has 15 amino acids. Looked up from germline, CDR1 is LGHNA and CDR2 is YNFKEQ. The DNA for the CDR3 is TGTGCCAGCAGCCAAGATTCGGGGACGGATCAGCCCCAGCATTTT. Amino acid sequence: CASSQDSGTDQPQHF.

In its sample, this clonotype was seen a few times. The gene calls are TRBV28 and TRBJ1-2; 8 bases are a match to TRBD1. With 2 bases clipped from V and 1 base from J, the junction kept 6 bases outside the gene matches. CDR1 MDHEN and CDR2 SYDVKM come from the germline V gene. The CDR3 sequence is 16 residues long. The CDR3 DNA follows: TGTGCCAGCAGTTTAAAAAGGACAGGGCTTAACTATGGCTACACCTTC. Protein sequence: CASSLKRTGLNYGYTF.

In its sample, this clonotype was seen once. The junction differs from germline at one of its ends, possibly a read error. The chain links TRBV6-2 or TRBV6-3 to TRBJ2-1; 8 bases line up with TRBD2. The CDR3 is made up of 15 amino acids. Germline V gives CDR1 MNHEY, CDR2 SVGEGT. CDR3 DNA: TGTGCCAGCAGCCCCGGGACTAGAGGTTGGAATGGGCAGTTCTTC. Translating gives CASSPGTRGWNGQFF.

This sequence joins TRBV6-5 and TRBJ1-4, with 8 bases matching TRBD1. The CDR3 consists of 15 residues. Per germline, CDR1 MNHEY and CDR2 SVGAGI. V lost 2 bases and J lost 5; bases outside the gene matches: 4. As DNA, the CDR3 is TGTGCCAGCAGTTACGCTTGGACAGGGAATGAAAAACTGTTTTTT. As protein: CASSYAWTGNEKLFF.